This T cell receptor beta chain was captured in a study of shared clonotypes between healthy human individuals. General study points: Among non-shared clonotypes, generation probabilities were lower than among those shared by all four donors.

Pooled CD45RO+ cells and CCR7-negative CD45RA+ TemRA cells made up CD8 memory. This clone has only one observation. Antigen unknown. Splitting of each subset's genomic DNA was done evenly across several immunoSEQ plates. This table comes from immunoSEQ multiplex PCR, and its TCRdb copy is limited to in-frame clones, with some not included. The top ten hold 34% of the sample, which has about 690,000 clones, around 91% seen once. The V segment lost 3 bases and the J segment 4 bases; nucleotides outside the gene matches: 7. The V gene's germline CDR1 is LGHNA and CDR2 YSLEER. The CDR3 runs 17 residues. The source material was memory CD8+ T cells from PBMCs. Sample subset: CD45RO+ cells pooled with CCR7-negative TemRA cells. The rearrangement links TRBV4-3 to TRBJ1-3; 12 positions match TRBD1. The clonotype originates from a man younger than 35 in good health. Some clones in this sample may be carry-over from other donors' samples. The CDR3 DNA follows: TGCGCCAGCAGCCAGGAGGGACAGGGGGCGGAAGGAAACACCATATATTTT. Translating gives CASSQEGQGAEGNTIYF.